This paragraph covers one TCR beta chain sequence. Its antigen is not known. The source of the sample is a study of shared clonotypes between healthy human individuals. Study-wide results and caveats: Rarefaction analysis demonstrated incomplete sorted-subset sequencing notwithstanding large depth.

Germline CDR1 and CDR2: SGHAT and FQNNGV. Trimming cost V 2 bases and J 2 bases, with 16 bases left between them. The CDR3 spans 16 residues. TCRdb keeps only in-frame clones here, not all; method: immunoSEQ multiplex PCR. The sample includes over 1.5 million clones, around 98% of them seen just once. This TCR was recovered from a man in his thirties or forties in good health. The rearrangement joins TRBV11-2 to TRBJ2-7; D perhaps matches TRBD2 (5 bases). Sequenced: naive CD4+ T cells sorted from blood. The subset denotes: CD45RA+ positively selected. CDR3 sequence: CASSLFSGRTAYEQYF. CDR3 in DNA: TGTGCCAGCAGCTTATTTTCCGGGCGGACTGCCTACGAGCAGTACTTC.